Each of the 24 T cell receptor beta chains below was sequenced from the same sample in a study of identical twins. MiXCR was run by TCRdb on the 5' RACE reads, yielding one entry per CDR3 protein. The sample yields about 790,000 distinct CDR3 sequences, roughly 18% seen once. This same sample was also taken into another study, of T cells expressing NK-cell markers.

The sample was PBMCs. The receptors derive from a woman under 30 in good health.

This chain uses TRBV15 with TRBJ2-7; D perhaps matches TRBD2 (5 bases). Trimming cost V 0 bases and J 5 bases, with 8 bases left between them. The CDR3 sequence is 13 residues long. CDR1 LNHNV and CDR2 YYDKDF come from the germline V gene (reference sequence). The CDR3, as DNA: TGTGCCACCAGCAGAGATCCCGGGAACGAGCAGTACTTC. Translation: CATSRDPGNEQYF.

The rearrangement joins TRBV12-3 or TRBV12-4 to TRBJ2-5, with 8 bases fitting TRBD2. V was clipped by 3 bases and J by 2 bases; unmatched bases: 5. The CDR3 has 15 amino acids. The CDR3 DNA sequence: TGTGCCAGCAGTTTCACAGCGGGGGTACAAGAGACCCAGTACTTC. Translation: CASSFTAGVQETQYF.

V gene TRBV12-3 or TRBV12-4 combines with J gene TRBJ2-2; the match to TRBD2 covers 13 bases. Trimming took 9 bases from V and 5 from J; bases not matched to a gene: 6. This CDR3 is 15 amino acids long. The CDR3 region is CASGGLAGRTGELFF. The CDR3 region has the DNA TGTGCCAGTGGGGGACTAGCGGGAAGGACCGGGGAGCTGTTTTTT.

This clonotype was recorded only once. The rearrangement links TRBV5-1 to TRBJ1-2; no firm D call. The V gene's germline CDR1 is SGHRS and CDR2 YFSETQ. The CDR3 is 14 amino acids. The ends were cut back, 2 bases at V and 5 bases at J, with 13 bases in the middle. The CDR3 reads CASSFGSLQYGYTF. The CDR3 region has the DNA TGCGCCAGCAGCTTTGGGTCCCTTCAATATGGCTACACCTTC.

This clonotype has more than one count but fewer than ten. The CDR3, as DNA: TGTGCCAGCAGTCTAGCGGGAGTCCCCTACAATGAGCAGTTCTTC. Its translation: CASSLAGVPYNEQFF. This rearrangement joins TRBV27 to TRBJ2-1; TRBD2 aligns across 10 bases. CDR1 and CDR2 (germline): MNHEY, SMNVEV (reference sequence). Losses at the gene ends were 5 bases for V and 2 bases for J; bases not matched to a gene: 3. The length of the CDR3 is 15 residues.

This clonotype was seen at least ten times. The V gene is TRBV12-3 or TRBV12-4, the J gene TRBJ1-1; D ambiguous. The CDR3 has 13 residues. V was pared by 5 bases and J by 2 bases, with 9 bases between. CDR3 sequence: CASSTRTNTEAFF. CDR3 coding DNA: TGTGCCAGCAGTACCAGGACCAACACTGAAGCTTTCTTT.

This clonotype occurred a few times. The chain has TRBV20-1 and TRBJ2-3; the D is unclear. The CDR3 is made up of 13 amino acids. Germline V gene data show CDR1 as DFQATT and CDR2 as SNEGSKA (reference sequence). V was shortened by 2 bases and J by 4 bases, with 10 bases between the two germline ends. DNA for the CDR3: TGCAGTGCTAGATGGGGAATCGCAGATACGCAGTATTTT. Translation gives CSARWGIADTQYF.

The chain couples TRBV7-2 to TRBJ1-2; the match to TRBD1 covers 9 bases. This CDR3 has 14 amino acids. V lost 5 bases to trimming and J lost 6 bases; unmatched junction nucleotides: 7. The germline V gene has CDR1 SGHTA and CDR2 FQGNSA. The CDR3: CASSEDRGVDGYTF. CDR3 bases: TGTGCCAGCAGCGAGGACAGGGGTGTTGATGGCTACACCTTC.

This chain links TRBV7-6 with TRBJ2-7, with a weak D call TRBD2 (5 bases). In germline, CDR1 is SGHVS, CDR2 FNYEAQ. Trimming stripped 3 bases from V and 1 base from J, with 13 bases between. CDR3 length equals 15 residues. The CDR3 sequence is CASSLASLASYEQYF. The CDR3 bases are TGTGCCAGCAGCTTGGCCAGTCTAGCATCCTACGAGCAGTACTTC.

This clonotype showed up just once. CDR3 region: CASSPGTFSYNEQFF. The CDR3 region has the DNA TGTGCCAGCTCACCTGGGACATTTTCCTACAATGAGCAGTTCTTC. The chain links TRBV18 to TRBJ2-1, with D possibly TRBD1 on 6 matching bases. The germline V gene has CDR1 KGHSH and CDR2 LQKENI. The CDR3 is 15 amino acids. Deletions cut 3 bases from V and 1 base from J, with 10 bases between.

The chain joins TRBV7-2 to TRBJ1-5; D gene uncertain. The CDR3 extends over 13 amino acids. Trimming cost V 0 bases and J 4 bases, with 4 bases left between them. Germline assignment: CDR1 SGHTA and CDR2 FQGNSA. CDR3 residues: CASSLAMNQPQHF. The CDR3 DNA follows: TGTGCCAGCAGCTTAGCAATGAATCAGCCCCAGCATTTT.

This clonotype came up many times. The V call is TRBV18, the J call TRBJ2-7; D perhaps matches TRBD1 (5 bases). V gave up 3 bases and J gave up 2 bases, with 14 bases separating them. CDR3 length equals 15 residues. Germline V gene lookup returns CDR1 KGHSH and CDR2 LQKENI. The CDR3 here is CASSPQPTTAYEQYF. The CDR3 nucleotides are TGTGCCAGCTCACCGCAGCCGACGACAGCCTACGAGCAGTACTTC.

The count of this clonotype is one. A much larger clone lies one base from this, so it may be a read error. V gene TRBV13 combines with J gene TRBJ2-2; no reliable D call. The V end lost 5 bases, the J end lost 7 bases, and 8 bases lay between the germline ends. The CDR3 contains 12 residues. Germline V gene sequence: CDR1 PRHDT, CDR2 FYEKMQ (reference sequence). The CDR3 region is CASSPSDGELFF. CDR3 in DNA: TGTGCCAGCAGCCCCTCGGACGGGGAGCTGTTTTTT.

This clonotype was recorded a few times. The chain couples TRBV20-1 to TRBJ2-7; TRBD1 matches 10 bases. From germline, CDR1 is DFQATT and CDR2 SNEGSKA (reference sequence). CDR3 size: 15 residues. The junction had 3 bases not matched to a gene; V was cut back by 0 bases and J by 1 base. In DNA, the CDR3 is TGCAGTGCTAGAGATCAGGACAGGGGGTCCTACGAGCAGTACTTC. This sequence encodes CSARDQDRGSYEQYF.

CDR3 loop: CASIPTSGGVTSTDTQYF. In nucleotides, the CDR3 is TGTGCCAGCATTCCTACTAGCGGGGGGGTTACCAGCACAGATACGCAGTATTTT. J is TRBJ2-3 and V is TRBV12-3 or TRBV12-4, with 13 bases identical to TRBD2. The CDR3 length is 18 residues. V lost 7 bases to trimming and J lost 0 bases; unmatched junction nucleotides: 10.

V is TRBV20-1 and J is TRBJ1-1, with 7 bases that match TRBD1. Germline CDR1 and CDR2: DFQATT and SNEGSKA (reference sequence). The CDR3 spans 14 residues. V shed 0 bases, J shed 4 bases, and the junction held 5 bases outside the gene matches. CDR3 protein: CSARDSRGITEAFF. In nucleotides, the CDR3 is TGCAGTGCTAGAGACTCCAGGGGGATCACTGAAGCTTTCTTT.

V is TRBV12-3 or TRBV12-4 and J is TRBJ1-4, with a possible D match to TRBD1 (6 bases). V was cut by 5 bases and J by 7 bases, with 17 bases left in between. This CDR3 has 15 residues. The CDR3 nucleotides read TGTGCCAGCAGTACTAGGGGGAGTCGGATTGAAAAACTGTTTTTT. It is translated as CASSTRGSRIEKLFF.

The chain combines TRBV9 with TRBJ2-1; a weak D match, TRBD1 (6 bases). The germline CDR1 and CDR2 sequences are SGDLS and YYNGEE. Trimming stripped 1 base from V and 9 bases from J, with 17 bases between. The CDR3 extends over 15 amino acids. The CDR3 DNA is TGTGCCAGCAGCGTATTCACAGGGTCTGGGCCTGAGCAGTTCTTC. It codes for CASSVFTGSGPEQFF. Based on the CDR3 plus reference TRBV9 and TRBJ2-1, the full variable domain is DSGVTQTPKHLITATGQRVTLRCSPRSGDLSVYWYQQSLDQGLQFLIQYYNGEERAKGNILERFSAQQFPDLHSELNLSSLELGDSALYFCASSVFTGSGPEQFFGPGTRLTVL.

This chain connects TRBV5-1 to TRBJ1-2, with 9 bases that match TRBD1. CDR3 size: 18 residues. The J segment lost 6 bases and the V segment lost 3 bases, leaving 18 bases of the junction unmatched. Germline-derived CDR1 and CDR2 are SGHRS and YFSETQ. The CDR3 DNA sequence: TGCGCCAGCAGCTCGCCGGACAGGGGTCCCCCACACTCTGATGGCTACACCTTC. Residues: CASSSPDRGPPHSDGYTF.

V usage is TRBV7-2 and J usage is TRBJ2-5, with D possibly matching TRBD2 (6 bases). Germline V gene sequence: CDR1 SGHTA, CDR2 FQGNSA. The CDR3 is 16 residues long. V was trimmed by 0 bases and J by 5 bases, leaving 16 bases between them. CDR3 DNA: TGTGCCAGCAGCTTAGCTGCGGGATCCGGGGCGGAGACCCAGTACTTC. As protein: CASSLAAGSGAETQYF. Full variable domain (outside the CDR3, taken from reference TRBV7-2 and TRBJ2-5): GAGVSQSPSNKVTEKGKDVELRCDPISGHTALYWYRQSLGQGLEFLIYFQGNSAPDKSGLPSDRFSAERTGGSVSTLTIQRTQQEDSAVYLCASSLAAGSGAETQYFGPGTRLLVL.

This clonotype was seen ten or more times. J is TRBJ1-5 and V is TRBV7-2; D gene unclear. Germline loops: CDR1 SGHTA, CDR2 FQGNSA. This CDR3 contains 13 residues. Trimming took off 2 bases at V and 7 bases at J, with 9 bases between the two ends. CDR3 DNA sequence: TGTGCCAGCAGCTTAAACATGGTACAGCCCCAGCATTTT. Translating gives CASSLNMVQPQHF. Full variable domain (outside the CDR3, taken from reference TRBV7-2 and TRBJ1-5): GAGVSQSPSNKVTEKGKDVELRCDPISGHTALYWYRQSLGQGLEFLIYFQGNSAPDKSGLPSDRFSAERTGGSVSTLTIQRTQQEDSAVYLCASSLNMVQPQHFGDGTRLSIL.

The gene calls are TRBV11-2 and TRBJ2-3; no reliable D call. This CDR3 contains 16 residues. The V end lost 0 bases, the J end lost 2 bases, and 12 bases lay between the germline ends. Per germline, CDR1 SGHAT and CDR2 FQNNGV. The CDR3 sequence is CASSLDGYQYTDTQYF. The CDR3 DNA sequence: TGTGCCAGCAGCTTAGATGGGTATCAGTACACAGATACGCAGTATTTT. The variable domain in full, with the rest retrieved from reference TRBV11-2 and TRBJ2-3, is EAGVAQSPRYKIIEKRQSVAFWCNPISGHATLYWYQQILGQGPKLLIQFQNNGVVDDSQLPKDRFSAERLKGVDSTLKIQPAKLEDSAVYLCASSLDGYQYTDTQYFGPGTRLTVL.

This clonotype was seen a handful of times. The chain is built from TRBV7-2 and TRBJ2-5, with 7 bases aligning to TRBD1. This CDR3 is built from 12 residues. The V and J ends lost 6 bases and 5 bases, in that order; junction bases with no gene match: 3. Germline V gene lookup returns CDR1 SGHTA and CDR2 FQGNSA. CDR3 nucleotide sequence: TGTGCCAGCAGGAACAGGGGTGAGACCCAGTACTTC. This translates into CASRNRGETQYF.

This clonotype was seen only a few times. The gene calls are TRBV3-1 and TRBJ2-7; no clear D gene. Germline lookup yields CDR1 LGHDT and CDR2 YNNKEL (reference sequence). Deletions cut 3 bases from V and 3 bases from J, with 9 bases between. This CDR3 contains 13 residues. CDR3 nucleotide sequence: TGTGCCAGCAGCCATACTGGTATCTACGAGCAGTACTTC. Amino acids: CASSHTGIYEQYF.